Following are 5 T cell receptor beta chains from one sample sequenced in a study of beta chain features in type 1 diabetes. All of the isolated RNA was reverse transcribed, so expressed TCRB transcripts were sequenced. Using immunoSEQ multiplex PCR, the repertoire was profiled, and TCRdb retains in-frame clones only, with some absent. This sample has a few hundred thousand clones; approximately 15% occur once, and the top ten carry 6.7%. The sample was central memory CD4+ T cells from blood. The receptors were gathered from a man aged 25 to 45 in good health.

This clone has more than one count but fewer than ten. J is TRBJ2-7 and V is TRBV18; D is uncertain. V shed 3 bases and J shed 2 bases, with 11 bases lying between them. From germline, CDR1 is KGHSH and CDR2 LQKENI. The CDR3 has 14 amino acids. CDR3 protein: CASSPLEGTYEQYV. The CDR3 DNA reads TGTGCCAGCTCACCGCTTGAAGGGACCTACGAGCAGTACGTC.

This clone was observed a few times. This sequence joins TRBV7-2 and TRBJ2-1, with 8 bases matching TRBD2. This CDR3 comprises 17 residues. In germline, CDR1 is SGHTA, CDR2 FQGNSA. Germline trimming cut 5 bases from V and 2 bases from J; bases unmatched to any gene: 11. CDR3 bases: TGTGCCAGCAGCCTGGAGGGAGCGGGAGCCCCCTACAATGAGCAGTTCTTC. This translates into CASSLEGAGAPYNEQFF.

This clone was picked up a small number of times. The V gene is TRBV7-9, the J gene TRBJ1-2, with D unresolved. Germline loops: CDR1 SEHNR, CDR2 FQNEAQ (reference sequence). CDR3 length: 16 amino acids. Trimming removed 3 bases from V and 6 bases from J, with 20 bases in between. The CDR3 reads CASSFSRAYKNDGYTF. The DNA of the CDR3 is TGTGCCAGCAGCTTCAGTCGGGCCTACAAGAACGATGGCTACACCTTC. Full variable domain (missing parts from reference TRBV7-9 and TRBJ1-2): DTGVSQNPRHKITKRGQNVTFRCDPISEHNRLYWYRQTLGQGPEFLTYFQNEAQLEKSRLLSDRFSAERPKGSFSTLEIQRTEQGDSAMYLCASSFSRAYKNDGYTFGSGTRLTVV.

This clone was found a few times. The chain couples TRBV7-2 to TRBJ1-2, with 8 bases fitting TRBD1. Germline V gene sequence: CDR1 SGHTA, CDR2 FQGNSA. Germline trimming cut 3 bases from V and 2 bases from J; bases unmatched to any gene: 8. This CDR3 is 16 amino acids long. The CDR3 sequence: CASSLWQDRDNYGYTF. CDR3 in DNA: TGTGCCAGCAGCTTGTGGCAGGACAGGGACAACTATGGCTACACCTTC.

The rearrangement uses TRBV7-7 and TRBJ2-7; D might be TRBD2 (6 bases). The ends were cut back, 4 bases at V and 6 bases at J, with 13 bases in the middle. Germline loops: CDR1 SSHAT, CDR2 FNYEAQ (reference sequence). This CDR3 contains 13 residues. The chain's CDR3 is CASSWRESGEQYF. DNA of the CDR3: TGTGCCAGCAGCTGGAGGGAGTCCGGCGAGCAGTACTTC.